Given below is one T cell receptor beta chain in context. Germline-derived CDR1 and CDR2 are SGHAT and FQNNGV. With 9 bases clipped from V and 2 bases from J, the junction kept 8 bases outside the gene matches. This CDR3 is built from 15 residues. This sample stems from a study of identical twins. Each CDR3 protein gets one entry after TCRdb re-called the 5' RACE reads with MiXCR. There are some 560,000 distinct CDR3 sequences in the sample; 9.6% occur only once, and 2.5% to 3.5% lies in the top ten. This sample was also put to use in a study of yellow fever vaccine responses in identical twins.

This TCR was recovered from a woman aged 18-29 years in good health. The chain is built from TRBV11-2 and TRBJ2-3; the match to TRBD2 covers 10 bases. The sequencing sample was made of PBMCs. CDR3 in amino acids: CASLSGGAITDTQYF. The CDR3 nucleotides read TGTGCCAGTCTGAGCGGGGGGGCCATCACAGATACGCAGTATTTT.